The rows below give T cell receptor beta chains drawn from one sample of a study of shared clonotypes between healthy human individuals. Using immunoSEQ multiplex PCR, the repertoire was profiled, and TCRdb retains in-frame clones only, with some absent. The sample yields around 600,000 clones, 97% seen once. The sample was naive CD4+ T cells sorted from blood. The receptors were sampled from a woman in her 30s in good health. CDR3s include the opening cysteine and the closing phenylalanine or tryptophan. Fields, in order: CDR3 protein, V gene, J gene, CDR3 length.

CDR3: CASSGSGSRYEQYF; V: TRBV7-9; J: TRBJ2-7; length: 14
CDR3: CASSSRQGAFIYF; V: TRBV6-5; J: TRBJ2-3; length: 13
CDR3: CATKPGTSYEQYF; V: TRBV15; J: TRBJ2-7; length: 13
CDR3: CASSPGTDEQYF; V: TRBV11-3; J: TRBJ2-7; length: 12
CDR3: CASSFQSGTEAFF; V: TRBV5-6; J: TRBJ1-1; length: 13
CDR3: CSVGDSYEQYF; V: TRBV29-1; J: TRBJ2-7; length: 11
CDR3: CASSPGQSTDTQYF; V: TRBV5-1; J: TRBJ2-3; length: 14
CDR3: CASPGMTEAFF; V: TRBV28; J: TRBJ1-1; length: 11
CDR3: CAISELAGGRNTGELFF; V: TRBV10-3; J: TRBJ2-2; length: 17
CDR3: CASSLTGGNVNPSTDTQYF; V: TRBV5-1; J: TRBJ2-3; length: 19
CDR3: CASSIQGGEFNEQYF; V: TRBV9; J: TRBJ2-7; length: 15
CDR3: CASNQGPRETQYF; V: TRBV2; J: TRBJ2-5; length: 13
CDR3: CASSDWTSGLQETQYF; V: TRBV2; J: TRBJ2-5; length: 16
CDR3: CASRWTGGSGANVLTF; V: TRBV2; J: TRBJ2-6; length: 16
CDR3: CAISEPAREGLRDTQYF; V: TRBV10-3; J: TRBJ2-3; length: 17
CDR3: CASSLGTPGSGELFF; V: TRBV6-5; J: TRBJ2-2; length: 15
CDR3: CASSKTSVTGELFF; V: TRBV6-5; J: TRBJ2-2; length: 14
CDR3: CASSRDRGIPGANVLTF; V: TRBV10-1; J: TRBJ2-6; length: 17
CDR3: CAISGEGDYNEQFF; V: TRBV10-3; J: TRBJ2-1; length: 14
CDR3: CASSQTGSNQPQHF; V: TRBV5-4; J: TRBJ1-5; length: 14
CDR3: CASTRTGNSNQPQHF; V: TRBV6-1; J: TRBJ1-5; length: 15
CDR3: CASSLTGNPNEKLFF; V: TRBV4-1; J: TRBJ1-4; length: 15
CDR3: CASSVNGAGQETQYF; V: TRBV6-1; J: TRBJ2-5; length: 15
CDR3: CASSPGGHYGYTF; V: TRBV7-9; J: TRBJ1-2; length: 13
CDR3: CASSYSLQQGGYTF; V: TRBV6-5; J: TRBJ1-2; length: 14
CDR3: CASSPPSGNTEAFF; V: TRBV18; J: TRBJ1-1; length: 14
CDR3: CASRTGEVCNNQPQHF; V: TRBV6-4; J: TRBJ1-5; length: 16
CDR3: CASTTQENTEAFF; V: TRBV5-1; J: TRBJ1-1; length: 13
CDR3: CASRRQSVPGQNGYTF; V: TRBV23-1; J: TRBJ1-2; length: 16
CDR3: CASSKDWSQGGYTF; V: TRBV11-2; J: TRBJ1-2; length: 14
CDR3: CSVGTDNEKLFF; V: TRBV29-1; J: TRBJ1-4; length: 12
CDR3: CASSPRTGDLTGELFF; V: TRBV28; J: TRBJ2-2; length: 16
CDR3: CASLRDRGVFDEQFF; V: TRBV28; J: TRBJ2-1; length: 15
CDR3: CATYAGTGTYF; V: TRBV6-6; J: TRBJ2-7; length: 11
CDR3: CASSTGYGYTF; V: TRBV11-2; J: TRBJ1-2; length: 11
CDR3: CASSLFGSGTRYEKLFF; V: TRBV7-8; J: TRBJ1-4; length: 17
CDR3: CASSLALQRPNTEAFF; V: TRBV5-1; J: TRBJ1-1; length: 16
CDR3: CASSRGPPGGGNTIYF; V: TRBV5-5; J: TRBJ1-3; length: 16
CDR3: CASSPLMGQGTYEQYF; V: TRBV18; J: TRBJ2-7; length: 16
CDR3: CASSLSDVGANVLTF; V: TRBV28; J: TRBJ2-6; length: 15
CDR3: CASSLAGLQGGGSPLHF; V: TRBV7-2; J: TRBJ1-6; length: 17
CDR3: CASSLLGSDFEQFF; V: TRBV7-2; J: TRBJ2-1; length: 14
CDR3: CASSEGTSGGYKNIQYF; V: TRBV28; J: TRBJ2-4; length: 17
CDR3: CASSLQQIDEQFF; V: TRBV5-6; J: TRBJ2-1; length: 13
CDR3: CASRAGLAAGNEQFF; V: TRBV19; J: TRBJ2-1; length: 15
CDR3: CASSARGGAGWTEAFF; V: TRBV7-9; J: TRBJ1-1; length: 16
CDR3: CASSQREGLAGGPPSTDTQYF; V: TRBV4-1; J: TRBJ2-3; length: 21
CDR3: CAWSLTLGVTYEQYF; V: TRBV30; J: TRBJ2-7; length: 15
CDR3: CASRRIDNQPQHF; V: TRBV6-5; J: TRBJ1-5; length: 13
CDR3: CASSGGLHGQYF; V: TRBV25-1; J: TRBJ2-7; length: 12
CDR3: CASSQGPGGYQETQYF; V: TRBV4-1; J: TRBJ2-5; length: 16
CDR3: CASIAAGPSSGNTIYF; V: TRBV19; J: TRBJ1-3; length: 16
CDR3: CAWSSSGDTQYF; V: TRBV30; J: TRBJ2-3; length: 12
CDR3: CASSYAYSGANEQFF; V: TRBV6-5; J: TRBJ2-1; length: 15
CDR3: CAWSDPDAGGGDTQYF; V: TRBV30; J: TRBJ2-3; length: 16
CDR3: CASSYRQNTEAFF; V: TRBV6-6; J: TRBJ1-1; length: 13
CDR3: CASSLVRRGKLYEQYF; V: TRBV5-1; J: TRBJ2-7; length: 16
CDR3: CASFLQETQYF; V: TRBV28; J: TRBJ2-5; length: 11
CDR3: CASANSFSSYNEQFF; V: TRBV6-1; J: TRBJ2-1; length: 15